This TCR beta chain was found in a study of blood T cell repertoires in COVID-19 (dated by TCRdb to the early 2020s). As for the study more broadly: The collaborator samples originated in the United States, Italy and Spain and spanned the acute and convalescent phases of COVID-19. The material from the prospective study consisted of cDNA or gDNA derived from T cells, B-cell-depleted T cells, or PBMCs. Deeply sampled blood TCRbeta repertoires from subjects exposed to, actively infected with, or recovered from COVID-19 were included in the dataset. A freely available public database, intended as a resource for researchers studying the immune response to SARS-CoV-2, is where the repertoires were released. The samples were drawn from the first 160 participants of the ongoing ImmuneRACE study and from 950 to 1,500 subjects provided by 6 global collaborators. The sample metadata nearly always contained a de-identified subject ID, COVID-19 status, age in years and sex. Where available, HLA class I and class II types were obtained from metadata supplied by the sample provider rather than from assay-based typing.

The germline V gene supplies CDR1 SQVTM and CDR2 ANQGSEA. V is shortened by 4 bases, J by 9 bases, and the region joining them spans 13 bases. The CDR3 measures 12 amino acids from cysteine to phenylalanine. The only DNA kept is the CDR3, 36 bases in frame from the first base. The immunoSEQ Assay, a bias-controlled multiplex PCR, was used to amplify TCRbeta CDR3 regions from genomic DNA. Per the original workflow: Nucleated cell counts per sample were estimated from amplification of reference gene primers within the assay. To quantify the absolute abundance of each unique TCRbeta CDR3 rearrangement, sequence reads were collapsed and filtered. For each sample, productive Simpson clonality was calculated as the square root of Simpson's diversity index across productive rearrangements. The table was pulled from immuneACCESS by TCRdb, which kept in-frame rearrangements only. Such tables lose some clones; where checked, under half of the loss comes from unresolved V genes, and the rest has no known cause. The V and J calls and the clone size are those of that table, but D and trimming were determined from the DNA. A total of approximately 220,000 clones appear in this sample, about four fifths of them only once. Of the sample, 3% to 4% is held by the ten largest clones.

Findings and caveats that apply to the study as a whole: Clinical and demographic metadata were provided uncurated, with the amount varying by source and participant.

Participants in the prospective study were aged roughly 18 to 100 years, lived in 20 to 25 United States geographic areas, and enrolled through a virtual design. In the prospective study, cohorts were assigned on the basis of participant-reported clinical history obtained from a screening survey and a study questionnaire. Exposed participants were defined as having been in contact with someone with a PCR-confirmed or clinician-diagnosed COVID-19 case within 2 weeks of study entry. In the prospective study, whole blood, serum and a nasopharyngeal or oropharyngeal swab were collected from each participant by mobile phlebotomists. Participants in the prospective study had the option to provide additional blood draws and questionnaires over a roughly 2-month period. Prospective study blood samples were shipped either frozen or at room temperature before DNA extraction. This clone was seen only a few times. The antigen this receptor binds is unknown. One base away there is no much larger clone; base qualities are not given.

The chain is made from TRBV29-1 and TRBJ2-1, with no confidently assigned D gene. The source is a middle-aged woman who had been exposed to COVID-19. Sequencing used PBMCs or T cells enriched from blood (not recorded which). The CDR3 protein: CSVVGRTSEQFF. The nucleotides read TGCAGCGTTGTGGGCAGAACGAGTGAGCAGTTCTTC.